This T cell receptor beta chain is drawn from a study of Ad26.COV2.S vaccination and SARS-CoV-2 variants. Study in general: This donor came from the COV1001 trial of Ad26.COV2.S.

The treatment: 15 to 20 received Ad26.COV2.S at low or high dose, single or two shots; about 5 received placebo; per-sample allocation not given. Sample collection was performed on day 63 after the first vaccine or placebo injection. Cohort 1b enrolled adults aged 18-55 years in Boston. As concerns this clone: No antigen is known for it.

V was trimmed by 0 bases and J by 2 bases, leaving 9 bases between them. Germline values: CDR1 SGHRS, CDR2 YFSETQ. The CDR3 covers 15 residues. Findings of the study overall: Responses of spike-specific T cells (both CD8+ and CD4+) reportedly showed substantial breadth after vaccination.

This table comes from immunoSEQ multiplex PCR, and its TCRdb copy is limited to in-frame clones, with some not included. Among 350,000 to 500,000 clones listed, around 91% were seen once. This sequence originates from a person aged 18-60 years who received the Ad26.COV2.S COVID-19 vaccine or a placebo. V usage is TRBV5-1 and J usage is TRBJ2-1; D gene uncertain. The source was peripheral blood, collected in a trial of Ad26.COV2.S vaccine versus placebo. CDR3 region: CASSLAGQTYNEQFF. The CDR3 nucleotides are TGCGCCAGCAGCTTGGCCGGGCAAACCTACAATGAGCAGTTCTTC.